Shown below are 18 T cell receptor beta chains from a single sample sequenced in a study of blood T cells in healthy people across ages. A J-beta primer mix and a sample-barcoded 5' primer were used in a second PCR of about 7 to 12 cycles. TCRdb ran MiXCR on the 5' RACE reads and lists one entry per CDR3 protein. The sample lists nearly 800,000 distinct CDR3 sequences; 20% to 30% were seen once. This sample also belongs to another study, concerning T cells of mothers and their children.

Sequenced input: blood. The origin of the receptors is a boy under 18 in good health.

This clonotype occurred once. The genes are TRBV6-5 and TRBJ1-5, with D hard to call. The CDR3 contains 13 residues. Germline CDR1 is MNHEY and CDR2 is SVGAGI. Trimming removed 0 bases at V and 5 bases at J, with 5 bases between. CDR3 sequence: CASSYSVDQPQHF. CDR3 nucleotides: TGTGCCAGCAGTTACTCGGTGGATCAGCCCCAGCATTTT.

The genes are TRBV15 and TRBJ2-2; D may be TRBD2 (6 bases). The CDR3 consists of 16 residues. Germline V gives CDR1 LNHNV, CDR2 YYDKDF (reference sequence). Trimming removed 5 bases at V and 1 base at J, with 14 bases between. CDR3 nucleotides: TGTGCCACCAGCCGGGATGGGGGGATGAACACCGGGGAGCTGTTTTTT. Encoded protein: CATSRDGGMNTGELFF.

The J gene is TRBJ2-5, the V gene TRBV6-1; TRBD1 matches at 9 bases. Germline V CDR1 and CDR2: MNHNS, SASEGT. This CDR3 contains 14 residues. V trimming: 4 bases; J trimming: 2 bases; junction bases outside the gene matches: 2. The chain's CDR3 is CASSVDRGQETQYF. The CDR3 region has the DNA TGTGCCAGCAGTGTTGACAGGGGGCAAGAGACCCAGTACTTC.

In this sample, this clonotype turned up a few times. The chain recombines TRBV12-3 or TRBV12-4 with TRBJ2-4, with TRBD1 matching 7 bases. The length of the CDR3 is 15 residues. V dropped 5 bases and J dropped 4; count of bases not matched to a gene: 8. The CDR3 DNA reads as TGTGCCAGCAGTGCCCCCGGGACAGTGAAAAACATTCAGTACTTC. This codes for CASSAPGTVKNIQYF.

The chain has TRBV7-9 and TRBJ1-2; maybe TRBD1 (6 bases). V shed 5 bases and J shed 4 bases, with 20 bases lying between them. This CDR3 comprises 16 residues. Germline V lookup: CDR1 SEHNR, CDR2 FQNEAQ (reference sequence). CDR3 sequence: CASSPSGTPNSYGYTF. The CDR3 DNA sequence: TGTGCCAGCAGCCCCTCCGGGACACCAAATTCCTATGGCTACACCTTC.

The chain is built from TRBV7-9 and TRBJ1-4; D is ambiguous. CDR3 size: 15 residues. From germline, CDR1 is SEHNR and CDR2 FQNEAQ (reference sequence). Between the trimmed V and J ends, which lost 4 bases and 7 bases, there was a span of 16 bases. The CDR3 DNA reads as TGTGCCAGCAGCTACAGTCCCGCCCCAACTGAAAAACTGTTTTTT. Amino acid sequence: CASSYSPAPTEKLFF.

This clonotype was recorded a few times. The V and J genes are TRBV5-1 and TRBJ1-4; tentative D call: TRBD1 (6 bases). Germline V gene lookup returns CDR1 SGHRS and CDR2 YFSETQ. V was shortened by 5 bases and J by 9 bases, with 20 bases between the two germline ends. The CDR3 is made up of 15 amino acids. The CDR3 region has the DNA TGCGCCAGCAGTGCTACGGGGGGCGCGAACAAAAAACTGTTTTTT. Its translation: CASSATGGANKKLFF. The full variable domain, in which reference TRBV5-1 and TRBJ1-4 provide the parts outside the CDR3, is KAGVTQTPRYLIKTRGQQVTLSCSPISGHRSVSWYQQTPGQGLQFLFEYFSETQRNKGNFPGRFSGRQFSNSRSEMNVSTLELGDSALYLCASSATGGANKKLFFGSGTQLSVL.

This clonotype was observed many times. This chain uses TRBV20-1 with TRBJ2-5, with D possibly TRBD2 on 5 matching bases. The CDR3 contains 15 residues. Germline V CDR1 and CDR2: DFQATT, SNEGSKA (reference sequence). Trimming cost V 2 bases and J 7 bases, with 20 bases left between them. The CDR3, as DNA: TGCAGTGCTAGAACTTCCCTAGCCCGACCAAGGACCCAGTACTTC. Its protein is CSARTSLARPRTQYF.

This clonotype was picked up a small number of times. The chain recombines TRBV7-2 with TRBJ2-5, with unresolved D. TRBJ2-7 explains the end of the DNA better; the J call may be wrong. The CDR3 length is 14 residues. The V gene's germline CDR1 is SGHTA and CDR2 FQGNSA. Here the CDR3 reads CASSLGLIYYEQYF. DNA of the CDR3: TGTGCCAGCAGCTTAGGCCTGATATACTACGAGCAGTACTTC.

About this clonotype itself: One junction end disagrees with the germline gene, perhaps due to a read error. V and J are TRBV5-1 and TRBJ2-1; no clear D gene. Germline values: CDR1 SGHRS, CDR2 YFSETQ. CDR3 length: 15 amino acids. CDR3 protein: CASSGVVTANYEQYF. The CDR3 nucleotides read TGCGCCAGCAGTGGAGTAGTAACAGCGAACTACGAGCAATACTTC.

This clonotype occurred a few times. The genes are TRBV28 and TRBJ1-5, with D maybe TRBD1 (5 bases). V lost 1 base and J lost 2, with 12 bases in between. Germline lookup yields CDR1 MDHEN and CDR2 SYDVKM. The CDR3 sequence is 16 residues long. The DNA of the CDR3 is TGTGCCAGCAGTTTATTGTCGGGGGGAGGCAATCAGCCCCAGCATTTT. It encodes CASSLLSGGGNQPQHF.

The J gene is TRBJ2-3, the V gene TRBV4-3; 9 nucleotides align to TRBD2. The V gene's germline CDR1 is LGHNA and CDR2 YSLEER. The CDR3 totals 19 residues. J gave up 3 bases and V 0 bases, and 13 bases lay outside the gene matches. CDR3 sequence reads: CASSQDRAGGPSITDTQYF. In DNA, the CDR3 is TGCGCCAGCAGCCAAGATAGGGCGGGGGGGCCTTCGATTACAGATACGCAGTATTTT.

This sequence joins TRBV7-2 and TRBJ1-2; 7 nucleotides align to TRBD1. In germline, CDR1 is SGHTA, CDR2 FQGNSA. J was trimmed by 8 bases and V by 2 bases; bases with no gene match: 20. The CDR3 spans 18 residues. The CDR3 loop reads CASSLNIRRLDREYGYTF. The DNA of the CDR3 is TGTGCCAGCAGCTTAAATATCCGGCGACTAGACAGGGAATACGGCTACACCTTC.

This chain links TRBV20-1 with TRBJ1-5, with no clear D. The V end lost 4 bases, the J end lost 7 bases, and 14 bases lay between the germline ends. The V gene's germline CDR1 is DFQATT and CDR2 SNEGSKA (reference sequence). CDR3 length equals 13 residues. This chain's CDR3 is CSATPGFGQPQHF. CDR3 bases: TGCAGTGCTACTCCGGGGTTCGGGCAGCCCCAGCATTTT.

This chain links TRBV27 with TRBJ2-3; TRBD1 is a possible D gene (6 bases). The CDR3 extends over 13 amino acids. Trimming took off 6 bases at V and 6 bases at J, with 13 bases between the two ends. The germline CDR1 and CDR2 sequences are MNHEY and SMNVEV (reference sequence). CDR3 sequence: CASRPGQWDTQYF. CDR3 nucleotides: TGTGCCAGCAGGCCGGGACAATGGGATACGCAGTATTTT.

The J gene is TRBJ2-2, the V gene TRBV7-3; D not resolved. Germline V gene lookup returns CDR1 SGHTA and CDR2 FQGTGA. Trimming removed 0 bases from V and 0 bases from J, with 11 bases in between. This CDR3 is built from 17 residues. The CDR3 sequence is CASSLTSRVANTGELFF. The CDR3 DNA reads TGTGCCAGCAGCTTAACGAGTCGGGTTGCGAACACCGGGGAGCTGTTTTTT.

The V and J genes are TRBV7-2 and TRBJ2-5; a possible D gene is TRBD1 (6 bases). The CDR3 has 14 amino acids. CDR1 and CDR2 (germline): SGHTA, FQGNSA. Trimming stripped 5 bases from V and 7 bases from J, with 17 bases between. CDR3 region: CASSETGHLRTQYF. The CDR3 DNA sequence: TGTGCCAGCAGCGAAACGGGACACCTGAGGACCCAGTACTTC.

The chain employs TRBV6-2 or TRBV6-3 and TRBJ2-1, with D perhaps TRBD1 (6 bases). The V and J ends lost 7 bases and 4 bases respectively, with 14 bases between them. Germline assignment: CDR1 MNHEY and CDR2 SVGEGT. CDR3 length: 14 residues. The CDR3 DNA reads as TGTGCCAGCACCGACAGAGGGGGTTACAATGAGCAGTTCTTC. This codes for CASTDRGGYNEQFF.